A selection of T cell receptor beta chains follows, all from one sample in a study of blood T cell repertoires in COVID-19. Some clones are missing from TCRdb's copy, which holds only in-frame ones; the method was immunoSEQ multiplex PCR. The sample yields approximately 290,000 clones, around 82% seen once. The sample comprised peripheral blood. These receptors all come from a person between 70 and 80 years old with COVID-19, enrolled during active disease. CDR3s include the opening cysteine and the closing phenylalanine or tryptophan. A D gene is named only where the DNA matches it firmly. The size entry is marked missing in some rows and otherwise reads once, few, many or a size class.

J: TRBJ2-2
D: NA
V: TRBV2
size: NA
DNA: TGTGCCAGCAAGGATGGTCAGGGGCGGACCGGGGAGCTGTTTTTT
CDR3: CASKDGQGRTGELFF

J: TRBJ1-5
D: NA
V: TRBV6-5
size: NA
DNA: TGTGCCAGCAGTCTCACTAAGGGCAATCAGCCCCAGCATTTT
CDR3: CASSLTKGNQPQHF

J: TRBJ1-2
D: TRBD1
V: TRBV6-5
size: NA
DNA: TGTGCCAGCAGTTACAAATCCGGGACAGGTTATTTTTACACCTTC
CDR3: CASSYKSGTGYFYTF

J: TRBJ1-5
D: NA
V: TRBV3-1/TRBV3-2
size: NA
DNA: TGTGCCAGCAGCTCACGGTCGAGGGCTAGCAATCAGCCCCAGCATTTT
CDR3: CASSSRSRASNQPQHF

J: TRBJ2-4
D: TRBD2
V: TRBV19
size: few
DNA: TGTGCCAGTAGTACTGTAGCGGGGGGGCCAAAAAACATTCAGTACTTC
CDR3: CASSTVAGGPKNIQYF

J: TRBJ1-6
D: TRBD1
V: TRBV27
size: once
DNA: TGTGCCAGCAGTCCGCAGACAGGGGGTAATAATTCACCCCTCCACTTT
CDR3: CASSPQTGGNNSPLHF

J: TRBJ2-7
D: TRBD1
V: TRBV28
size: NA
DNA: TGTGCCAGCAGTTTTTTACTCAGGGGGCGCATCGAGCAGTACTTC
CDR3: CASSFLLRGRIEQYF

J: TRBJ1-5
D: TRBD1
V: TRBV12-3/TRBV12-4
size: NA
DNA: TGTGCCAGCAGTCCGACAGGGAACCAGCCCCAGCATTTT
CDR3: CASSPTGNQPQHF

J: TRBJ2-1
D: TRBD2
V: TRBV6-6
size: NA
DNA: TGTGCCAGCAGAACATTAGCGGGAGTTCTCCATGAGCAGTTCTTC
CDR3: CASRTLAGVLHEQFF

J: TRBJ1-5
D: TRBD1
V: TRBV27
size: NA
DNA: TGTGCCAGCAGTTTATCCCCCCACAGGGGCCAGGATCAGCCCCAGCATTTT
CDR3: CASSLSPHRGQDQPQHF

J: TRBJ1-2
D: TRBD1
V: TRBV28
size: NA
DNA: TGTGCCAGCAGCCAGGACAGGGGATCCTATGGCTACACCTTC
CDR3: CASSQDRGSYGYTF

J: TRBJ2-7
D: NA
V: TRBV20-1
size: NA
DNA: TGCAGTGCTAGATACCCAGACGAGCAGTACTTC
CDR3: CSARYPDEQYF

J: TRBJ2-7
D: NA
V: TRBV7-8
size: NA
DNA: TGTGCCAGCAGCTTACAGGGTCGGTCCTACGAGCAGTACTTC
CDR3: CASSLQGRSYEQYF

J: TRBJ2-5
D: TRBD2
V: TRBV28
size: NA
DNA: TGTGCCAGCAGAGAGCGGGGGACCCAAGAGACCCAGTACTTC
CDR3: CASRERGTQETQYF

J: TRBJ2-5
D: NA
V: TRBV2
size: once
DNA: TGTGCCAGCAGGCAGGGGGGAGAGACCCAGTACTTC
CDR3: CASRQGGETQYF

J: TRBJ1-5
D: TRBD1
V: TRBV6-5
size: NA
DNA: TGTGCCAGCAGTCCAACTACAGGGGGGCCCCAGCATTTT
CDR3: CASSPTTGGPQHF

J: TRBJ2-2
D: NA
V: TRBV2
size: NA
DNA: TGTGCCAGCAGGTCCTACACCGGGGAGCTGTTTTTT
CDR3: CASRSYTGELFF

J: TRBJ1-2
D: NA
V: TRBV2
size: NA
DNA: TGTGCCAGCACCCGCGGCGGCTGGGGGGATGGCTACACCTTC
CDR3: CASTRGGWGDGYTF

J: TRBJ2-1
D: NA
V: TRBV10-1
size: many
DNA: TGCGCCAGCAGTAAATACGGCCTTGGACTGGCGAGGAGGGTTGAGCAGTTCTTC
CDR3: CASSKYGLGLARRVEQFF

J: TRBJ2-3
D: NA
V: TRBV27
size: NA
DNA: TGTGCCAGCAGTCCCGTCGCAGGGGTGACGAACACAGATACGCAGTATTTT
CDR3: CASSPVAGVTNTDTQYF

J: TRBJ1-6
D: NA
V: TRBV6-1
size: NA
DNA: TGTGCCAGCAGTGAAACCGCGGGTAATTCACCCCTCCACTTT
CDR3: CASSETAGNSPLHF

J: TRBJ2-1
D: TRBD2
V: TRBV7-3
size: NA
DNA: TGTGCCAGCAGCTTAATCCCCAGCGGGGGGGGTGAGCAGTTCTTC
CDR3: CASSLIPSGGGEQFF

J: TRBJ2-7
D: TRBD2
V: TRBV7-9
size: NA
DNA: TGTGCCAGCAGCTTAGGACTAGCTTACGAGCAGTACTTC
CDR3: CASSLGLAYEQYF

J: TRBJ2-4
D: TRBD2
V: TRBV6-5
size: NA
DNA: TGTGCCAGCAGTCCAAGCGGGAGTTACATTCAGTACTTC
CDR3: CASSPSGSYIQYF

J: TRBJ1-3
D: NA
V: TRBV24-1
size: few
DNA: TGTGCCACCAGTGATCCAGGGTCGGGAAACACCATATATTTT
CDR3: CATSDPGSGNTIYF

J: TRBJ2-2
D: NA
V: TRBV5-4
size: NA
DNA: TGTGCCAGCAGCCGGGAGACCGGGGAGCTGTTTTTT
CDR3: CASSRETGELFF

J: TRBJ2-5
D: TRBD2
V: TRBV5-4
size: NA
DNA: TGTGCCAGCAGCTTACTAGCGGGGAGCCAAGAGACCCAGTACTTC
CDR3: CASSLLAGSQETQYF